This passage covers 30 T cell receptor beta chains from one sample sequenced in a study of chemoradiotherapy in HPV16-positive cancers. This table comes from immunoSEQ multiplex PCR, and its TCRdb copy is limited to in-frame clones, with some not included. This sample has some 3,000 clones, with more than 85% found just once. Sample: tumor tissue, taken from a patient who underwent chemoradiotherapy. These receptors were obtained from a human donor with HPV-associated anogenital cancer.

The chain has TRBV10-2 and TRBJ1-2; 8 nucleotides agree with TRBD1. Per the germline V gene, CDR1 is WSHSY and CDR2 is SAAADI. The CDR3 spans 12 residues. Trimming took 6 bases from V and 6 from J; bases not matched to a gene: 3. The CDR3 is CASSSTGDGYTF. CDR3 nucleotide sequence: TGCGCCAGCAGCTCGACAGGGGATGGCTACACCTTC.

The chain's CDR3 is CAWRGGAGGLREQFF. CDR3 in DNA: TGTGCCTGGAGGGGAGGAGCGGGAGGGTTGAGGGAGCAGTTCTTC. J is TRBJ2-1 and V is TRBV30, with 10 bases aligning to TRBD2. Germline V CDR1 and CDR2: GTSNPN, SVGIG (reference sequence). This CDR3 comprises 15 residues. The trim removed 3 bases at V and 10 bases at J, leaving 12 bases unmatched.

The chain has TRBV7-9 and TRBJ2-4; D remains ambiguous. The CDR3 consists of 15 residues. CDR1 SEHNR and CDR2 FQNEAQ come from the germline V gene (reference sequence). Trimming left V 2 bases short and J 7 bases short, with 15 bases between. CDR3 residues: CASSLTPSMANIQYF. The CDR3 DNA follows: TGTGCCAGCAGCTTAACTCCATCCATGGCGAACATTCAGTACTTC.

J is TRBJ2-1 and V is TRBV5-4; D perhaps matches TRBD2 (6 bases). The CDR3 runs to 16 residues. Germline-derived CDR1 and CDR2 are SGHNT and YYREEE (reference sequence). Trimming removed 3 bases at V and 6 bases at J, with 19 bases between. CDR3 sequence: CASSWGGPRSANEQFF. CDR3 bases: TGTGCCAGCAGCTGGGGAGGTCCGAGGAGCGCCAATGAGCAGTTCTTC.

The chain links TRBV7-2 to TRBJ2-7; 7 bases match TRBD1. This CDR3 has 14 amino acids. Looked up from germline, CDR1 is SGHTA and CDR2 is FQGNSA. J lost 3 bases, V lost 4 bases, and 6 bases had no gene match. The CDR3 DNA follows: TGTGCCAGCAGCTCGGGGACAGAGCACTACGAGCAGTACGTC. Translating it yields CASSSGTEHYEQYV.

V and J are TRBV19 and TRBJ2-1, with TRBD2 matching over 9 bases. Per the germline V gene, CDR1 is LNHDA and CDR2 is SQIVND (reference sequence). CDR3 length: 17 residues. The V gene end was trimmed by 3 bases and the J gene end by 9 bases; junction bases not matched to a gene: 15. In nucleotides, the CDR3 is TGTGCCAGTAGTATTGTACCCCCCAGCGGGGGGAGGGGTGAGCAGTTCTTC. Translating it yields CASSIVPPSGGRGEQFF.

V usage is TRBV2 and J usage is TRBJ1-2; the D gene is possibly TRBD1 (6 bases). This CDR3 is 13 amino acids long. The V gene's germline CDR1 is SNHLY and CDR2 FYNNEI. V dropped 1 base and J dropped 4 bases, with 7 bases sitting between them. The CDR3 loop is CASSEEGGYGYTF. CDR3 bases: TGTGCCAGCAGTGAAGAAGGGGGCTATGGCTACACCTTC.

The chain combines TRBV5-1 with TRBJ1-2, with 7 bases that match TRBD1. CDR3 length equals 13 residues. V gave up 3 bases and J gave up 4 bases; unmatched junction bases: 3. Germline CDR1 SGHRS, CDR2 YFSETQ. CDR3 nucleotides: TGCGCCAGCAGCTGGGGACAGACCTATGGCTACACCTTC. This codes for CASSWGQTYGYTF.

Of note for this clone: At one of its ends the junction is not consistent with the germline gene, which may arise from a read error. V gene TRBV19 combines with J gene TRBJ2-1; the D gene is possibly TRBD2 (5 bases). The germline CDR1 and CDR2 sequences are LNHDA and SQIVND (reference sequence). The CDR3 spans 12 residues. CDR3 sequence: CASSIDWERWIF. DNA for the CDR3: TGTGCCAGTAGTATAGATTGGGAGCGTTGGATCTTC.

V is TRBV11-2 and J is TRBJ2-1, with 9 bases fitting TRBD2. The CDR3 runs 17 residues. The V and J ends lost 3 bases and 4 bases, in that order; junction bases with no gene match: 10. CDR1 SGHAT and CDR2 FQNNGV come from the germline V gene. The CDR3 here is CASSLGGAGGRYNEQFF. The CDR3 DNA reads TGTGCCAGCAGCTTGGGGGGAGCGGGGGGACGGTACAATGAGCAGTTCTTC.

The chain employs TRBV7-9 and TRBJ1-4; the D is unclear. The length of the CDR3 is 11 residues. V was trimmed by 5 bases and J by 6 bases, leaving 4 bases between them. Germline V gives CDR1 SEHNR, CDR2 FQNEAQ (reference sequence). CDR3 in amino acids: CASSAYEKLFF. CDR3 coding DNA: TGTGCCAGCAGCGCTTATGAAAAACTGTTTTTT.

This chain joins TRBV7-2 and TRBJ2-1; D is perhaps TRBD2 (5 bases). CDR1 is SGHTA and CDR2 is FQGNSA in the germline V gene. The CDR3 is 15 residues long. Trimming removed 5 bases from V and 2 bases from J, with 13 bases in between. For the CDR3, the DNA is TGTGCCAGCAGCCCTACTAGTAACCCCTACAATGAGCAGTTCTTC. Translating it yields CASSPTSNPYNEQFF.

The DNA of the CDR3 is TGTGCCAGCAGTGGCGGGGGTGTCTACGAGCAGTACTTC. Its translation: CASSGGGVYEQYF. The V call is TRBV5-4, the J call TRBJ2-7; 7 nucleotides agree with TRBD2. This CDR3 is 13 amino acids long. The V segment lost 5 bases and the J segment 3 bases; nucleotides outside the gene matches: 5. The V gene's germline CDR1 is SGHNT and CDR2 YYREEE (reference sequence). Variable domain in full (rest from reference TRBV5-4 and TRBJ2-7): ETGVTQSPTHLIKTRGQQVTLRCSSQSGHNTVSWYQQALGQGPQFIFQYYREEENGRGNFPPRFSGLQFPNYSSELNVNALELDDSALYLCASSGGGVYEQYFGPGTRLTVT.

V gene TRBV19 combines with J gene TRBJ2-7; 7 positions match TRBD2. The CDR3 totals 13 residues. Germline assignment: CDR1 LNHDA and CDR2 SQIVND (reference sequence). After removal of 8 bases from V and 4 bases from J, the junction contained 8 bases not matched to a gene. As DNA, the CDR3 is TGTGCCAGTGCTCGGGGGGACCTATACGAGCAGTACTTC. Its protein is CASARGDLYEQYF.

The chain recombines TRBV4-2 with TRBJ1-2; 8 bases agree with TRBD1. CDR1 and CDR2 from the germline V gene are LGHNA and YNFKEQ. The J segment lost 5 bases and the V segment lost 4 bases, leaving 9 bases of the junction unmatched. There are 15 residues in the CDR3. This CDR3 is CASSRATGEGYGYTF. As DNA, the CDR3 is TGTGCCAGCAGCCGAGCGACAGGGGAGGGGTATGGCTACACCTTC.

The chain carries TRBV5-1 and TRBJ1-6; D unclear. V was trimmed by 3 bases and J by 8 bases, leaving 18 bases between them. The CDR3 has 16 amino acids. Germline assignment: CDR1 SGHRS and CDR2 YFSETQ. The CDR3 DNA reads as TGCGCCAGCAGCTCGCTAGGGAGACCGTGGGATTCACCCCTCCACTTT. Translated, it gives CASSSLGRPWDSPLHF.

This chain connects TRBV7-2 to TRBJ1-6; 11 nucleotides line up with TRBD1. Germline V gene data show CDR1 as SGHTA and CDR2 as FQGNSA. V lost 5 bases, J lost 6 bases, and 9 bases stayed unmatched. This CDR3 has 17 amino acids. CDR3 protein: CASSITGTGGSNSPLHF. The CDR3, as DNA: TGTGCCAGCAGCATAACCGGGACAGGGGGTTCTAATTCACCCCTCCACTTT.

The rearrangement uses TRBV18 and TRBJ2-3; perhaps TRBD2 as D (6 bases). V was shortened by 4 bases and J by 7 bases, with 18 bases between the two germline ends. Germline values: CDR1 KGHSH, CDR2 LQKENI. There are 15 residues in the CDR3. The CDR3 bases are TGTGCCAGCTCACTTAGGACTAAGGCAGGGAATACGCAGTATTTT. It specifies CASSLRTKAGNTQYF.

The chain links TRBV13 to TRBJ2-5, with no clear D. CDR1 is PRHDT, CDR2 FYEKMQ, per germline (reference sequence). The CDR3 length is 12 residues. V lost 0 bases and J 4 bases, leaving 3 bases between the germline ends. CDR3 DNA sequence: TGTGCCAGCAGCTTAGGTCCAGAGACCCAGTACTTC. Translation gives CASSLGPETQYF. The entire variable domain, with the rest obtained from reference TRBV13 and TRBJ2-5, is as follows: AAGVIQSPRHLIKEKRETATLKCYPIPRHDTVYWYQQGPGQDPQFLISFYEKMQSDKGSIPDRFSAQQFSDYHSELNMSSLELGDSALYFCASSLGPETQYFGPGTRLLVL.

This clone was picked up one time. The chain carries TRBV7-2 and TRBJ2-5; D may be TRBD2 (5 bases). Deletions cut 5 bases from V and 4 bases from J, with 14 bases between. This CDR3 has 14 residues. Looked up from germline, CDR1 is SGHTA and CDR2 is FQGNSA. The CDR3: CASSVQPAGETQYF. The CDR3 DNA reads TGTGCCAGCAGCGTCCAACCGGCGGGAGAGACCCAGTACTTC.

Here the CDR3 reads CASSLGVSYEQYV. CDR3 bases: TGTGCCAGCAGCTTAGGAGTTTCCTACGAGCAGTACGTC. V and J are TRBV7-9 and TRBJ2-7; D is unresolved. Germline CDR1 and CDR2: SEHNR and FQNEAQ (reference sequence). This CDR3 spans 13 amino acids. V shed 1 base and J shed 1 base, with 5 bases lying between them.

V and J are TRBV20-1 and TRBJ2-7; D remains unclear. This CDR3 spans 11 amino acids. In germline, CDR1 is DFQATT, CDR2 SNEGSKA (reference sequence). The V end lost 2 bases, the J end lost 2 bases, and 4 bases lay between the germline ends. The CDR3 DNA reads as TGCAGTGCTAGAAAGACCTACGAGCAGTACTTC. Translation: CSARKTYEQYF.

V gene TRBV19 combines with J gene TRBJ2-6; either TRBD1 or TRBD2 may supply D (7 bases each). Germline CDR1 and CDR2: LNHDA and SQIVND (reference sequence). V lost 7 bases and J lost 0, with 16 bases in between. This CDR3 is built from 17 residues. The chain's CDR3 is CASTAGDRGSGANVLTF. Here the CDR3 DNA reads TGTGCCAGTACGGCGGGGGACAGAGGCTCTGGGGCCAACGTCCTGACTTTC. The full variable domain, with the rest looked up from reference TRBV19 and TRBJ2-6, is DGGITQSPKYLFRKEGQNVTLSCEQNLNHDAMYWYRQDPGQGLRLIYYSQIVNDFQKGDIAEGYSVSREKKESFPLTVTSAQKNPTAFYLCASTAGDRGSGANVLTFGAGSRLTVL.

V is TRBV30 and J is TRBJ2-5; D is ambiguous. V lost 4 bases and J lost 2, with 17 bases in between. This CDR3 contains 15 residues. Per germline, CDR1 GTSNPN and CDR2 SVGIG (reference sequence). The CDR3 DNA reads TGTGCCTGGACTGTGAGGCGGCAGCTACAAGAGACCCAGTACTTC. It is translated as CAWTVRRQLQETQYF.

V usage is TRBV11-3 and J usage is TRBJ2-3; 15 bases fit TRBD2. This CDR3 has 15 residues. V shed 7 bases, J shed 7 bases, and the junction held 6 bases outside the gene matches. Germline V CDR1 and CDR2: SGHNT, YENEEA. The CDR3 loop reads CASTVGLAGGNTQYF. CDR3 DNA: TGTGCCAGCACCGTGGGACTAGCGGGAGGAAATACGCAGTATTTT.

The CDR3 spells CASGGQNSPLHF. Written as DNA, the CDR3 is TGTGCCAGCGGAGGGCAAAATTCACCCCTCCACTTT. The rearrangement joins TRBV9 to TRBJ1-6; no firm D call. The germline CDR1 and CDR2 sequences are SGDLS and YYNGEE. V lost 7 bases and J 7 bases, leaving 9 bases between the germline ends. The CDR3 is 12 residues long.

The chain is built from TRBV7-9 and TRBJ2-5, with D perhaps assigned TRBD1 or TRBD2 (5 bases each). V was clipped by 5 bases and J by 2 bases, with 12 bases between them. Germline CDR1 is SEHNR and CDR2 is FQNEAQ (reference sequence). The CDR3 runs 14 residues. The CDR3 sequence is CASSRGAAQETQYF. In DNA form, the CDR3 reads TGTGCCAGCAGCCGAGGGGCGGCGCAAGAGACCCAGTACTTC. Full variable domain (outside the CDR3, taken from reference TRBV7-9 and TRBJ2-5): DTGVSQNPRHKITKRGQNVTFRCDPISEHNRLYWYRQTLGQGPEFLTYFQNEAQLEKSRLLSDRFSAERPKGSFSTLEIQRTEQGDSAMYLCASSRGAAQETQYFGPGTRLLVL.

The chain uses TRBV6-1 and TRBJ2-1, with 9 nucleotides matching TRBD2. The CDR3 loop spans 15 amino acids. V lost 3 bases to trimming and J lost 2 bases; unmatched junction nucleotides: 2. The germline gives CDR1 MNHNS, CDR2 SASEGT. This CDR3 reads CASSESSGTYNEQFF. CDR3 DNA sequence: TGTGCCAGCAGTGAGTCTAGCGGGACCTACAATGAGCAGTTCTTC.

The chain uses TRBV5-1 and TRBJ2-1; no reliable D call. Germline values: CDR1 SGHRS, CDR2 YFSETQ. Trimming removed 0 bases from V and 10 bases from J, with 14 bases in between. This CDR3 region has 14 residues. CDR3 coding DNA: TGCGCCAGCAGCTTGGTGGCAGGCAGTAAGGAGCAGTTCTTC. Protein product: CASSLVAGSKEQFF.

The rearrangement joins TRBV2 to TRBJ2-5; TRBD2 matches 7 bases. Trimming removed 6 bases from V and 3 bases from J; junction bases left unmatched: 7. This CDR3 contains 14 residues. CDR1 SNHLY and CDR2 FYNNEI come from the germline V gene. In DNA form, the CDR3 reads TGTGCCAGCAGGGTGGCGGGAGTAAAAGAGACCCAGTACTTC. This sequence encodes CASRVAGVKETQYF.